This TCR beta chain was found in a study of OX40 agonist ivuxolimab in advanced cancers. Study background: In this cohort, patients received ivuxolimab, an agonistic anti-OX40 (CD134) antibody. Three dose-escalation patients had partial responses: one with hepatocellular carcinoma and two with cutaneous melanoma. Study-wide results and caveats: Clonal expansion by week 6 occurred in CD4+ and CD8+ blood T cells (at 0.1 to 3.0 mg/kg). Still undetermined is the antigen specificity of the expanded peripheral T cells.

The CDR3 has 15 amino acids. Trimming removed 5 bases from V and 2 bases from J, with 13 bases in between. Germline CDR1 SEHNR, CDR2 FQNEAQ (reference sequence). TCRdb keeps only in-frame clones here, not all; method: immunoSEQ multiplex PCR. The table records fewer than 85,000 clones, around 82% of them present only once. A word on this clone: The antigen is not known.

The starting material was CD4+ or CD8+ T cells sorted from blood, obtained in a trial of the OX40 agonist ivuxolimab. The chain uses TRBV7-9 and TRBJ1-3; D is uncertain. The origin of this receptor is an adult with an advanced solid tumor such as melanoma, head and neck, liver or kidney cancer. CDR3: CASSLSGSTGNTIYF. In DNA form, the CDR3 reads TGTGCCAGCAGCCTTTCGGGATCCACTGGAAACACCATATATTTT.